These 17 T cell receptor beta chains originate from one sample sequenced in a study of response to subunit inactivated influenza vaccine. TCRdb re-called the RT-PCR reads with MiXCR, one entry per CDR3 protein. The table records roughly 620,000 distinct CDR3 sequences, 11% of them present only once. These data are also associated with another study on T cells expressing NK-cell markers. As that study records: The authors made TCR beta cDNA libraries by 5'RACE template switching. This switching added a universal primer site and UMIs.

Source: PBMCs from blood, taken on the day of vaccination. The source is a man between 45 and 60 years old who received an inactivated influenza vaccine.

This clonotype was seen more than once but under ten times. The rearrangement uses TRBV29-1 and TRBJ2-5; maybe TRBD1 (5 bases). Germline CDR1 and CDR2: SQVTM and ANQGSEA. This CDR3 contains 16 residues. V was trimmed by 1 base and J by 5 bases, leaving 20 bases between them. The CDR3 region has the DNA TGCAGCGTTGAAGTCCTTCGGGTGGACACCATGGAGACCCAGTACTTC. Translating gives CSVEVLRVDTMETQYF.

Worth noting for this clonotype: This clone may be a read error of a much larger clone one base away. The chain has TRBV7-2 and TRBJ2-3, with D unclear. This CDR3 spans 12 amino acids. Germline V gene lookup returns CDR1 SGHTA and CDR2 FQGNSA. The V and J ends lost 10 bases and 2 bases respectively, with 10 bases between them. The CDR3 nucleotides read TGTGCCACGGGCGAATACACAGATACGCAGTATTTT. Amino acids: CATGEYTDTQYF.

This clonotype came up once. V gene TRBV6-5 combines with J gene TRBJ2-7; 10 bases map to TRBD1. V lost 0 bases and J lost 3; bases outside the gene matches: 2. The CDR3 is made up of 15 amino acids. CDR1 is MNHEY and CDR2 is SVGAGI in the germline V gene. CDR3 DNA: TGTGCCAGCAGTTACTCGGGACAGGGGAACTACGAGCAGTACTTC. It encodes CASSYSGQGNYEQYF.

The gene calls are TRBV6-2 or TRBV6-3 and TRBJ2-3, with TRBD1 matching over 9 bases. This CDR3 region has 15 residues. Germline V gene lookup returns CDR1 MNHEY and CDR2 SVGEGT. The V segment lost 2 bases and the J segment 3 bases; nucleotides outside the gene matches: 3. The CDR3 DNA reads as TGTGCCAGCAGTTACACCGGGACAGGGACAGATACGCAGTATTTT. It codes for CASSYTGTGTDTQYF.

V is TRBV7-8 and J is TRBJ2-3; 11 nucleotides agree with TRBD2. CDR1 is SGHVS and CDR2 is FQNEAQ in the germline V gene. This CDR3 region has 17 residues. V dropped 2 bases and J dropped 1; count of bases not matched to a gene: 5. CDR3 sequence: CASSLTSGGGRTDTQYF. The DNA for the CDR3 is TGTGCCAGCAGCTTAACTAGCGGGGGTGGACGCACAGATACGCAGTATTTT.

This clonotype was seen repeatedly, ten times or more. The chain combines TRBV5-6 with TRBJ2-2, with D maybe TRBD2 (6 bases). CDR3 size: 18 residues. Between the trimmed V and J ends, which lost 4 bases and 0 bases, there was a span of 19 bases. Germline V CDR1 and CDR2: SGHDT, YYEEEE. The CDR3 loop is CASSAEGRRRANTGELFF. In DNA form, the CDR3 reads TGTGCCAGCAGCGCGGAGGGGAGACGTAGGGCGAACACCGGGGAGCTGTTTTTT. Together with reference TRBV5-6 and TRBJ2-2, the CDR3 gives the full variable domain: DAGVTQSPTHLIKTRGQQVTLRCSPKSGHDTVSWYQQALGQGPQFIFQYYEEEERQRGNFPDRFSGHQFPNYSSELNVNALLLGDSALYLCASSAEGRRRANTGELFFGEGSRLTVL.

The chain links TRBV6-2 or TRBV6-3 to TRBJ2-1; 9 nucleotides line up with TRBD1. J lost 7 bases, V lost 0 bases, and 10 bases had no gene match. Germline values: CDR1 MNHEY, CDR2 SVGEGT. The CDR3 runs 17 residues. The CDR3, as DNA: TGTGCCAGCAGTTACTCCTACAGGGGGCGTATTAGAAATGAGCAGTTCTTC. Amino acid sequence: CASSYSYRGRIRNEQFF.

In its sample, this clonotype was seen a few times. The chain links TRBV6-5 to TRBJ2-1, with 8 nucleotides matching TRBD2. The germline V gene encodes CDR1 MNHEY and CDR2 SVGAGI. The ends lost 2 bases at V and 8 bases at J; junction bases unmatched: 11. This CDR3 region has 16 residues. CDR3 nucleotides: TGTGCCAGCAGTTACACCCAGCGGGAGATAAGGGATGAGCAGTTCTTC. It is translated as CASSYTQREIRDEQFF.

As DNA, the CDR3 is TGTGCCAGCAGCTCACTCGGACTGCGGGACGAGCAGTACTTC. Translation: CASSSLGLRDEQYF. The chain links TRBV7-9 to TRBJ2-7; possible D gene TRBD2, 5 bases. From germline, CDR1 is SEHNR and CDR2 FQNEAQ (reference sequence). The CDR3 spans 14 residues. V dropped 4 bases and J dropped 5 bases, with 15 bases sitting between them.

V is TRBV5-1 and J is TRBJ2-7, with D possibly TRBD2 on 5 matching bases. CDR1 is SGHRS, CDR2 YFSETQ, per germline. The CDR3 length is 17 residues. Deletions cut 1 base from V and 0 bases from J, with 17 bases between. In nucleotides, the CDR3 is TGCGCCAGCAGCTTGAAGGCGAGTATGAGGGTCTCCTACGAGCAGTACTTC. Translation: CASSLKASMRVSYEQYF.

The V call is TRBV12-3 or TRBV12-4, the J call TRBJ2-5; D unresolved. CDR3 size: 13 residues. The V and J ends lost 8 bases and 5 bases respectively, with 15 bases between them. Here the CDR3 DNA reads TGTGCCAGCGCGCTCTTAGGTTCGGAGACCCAGTACTTC. It yields the protein CASALLGSETQYF.

The rearrangement uses TRBV5-5 and TRBJ1-2; maybe TRBD1 (5 bases). CDR1 is SGHKS and CDR2 is YYEKEE in the germline V gene (reference sequence). V was pared by 1 base and J by 11 bases, with 18 bases between. This CDR3 has 14 amino acids. As DNA, the CDR3 is TGTGCCAGCAGCTTGTTCTCCGGGGGGAACCCATACACCTTC. It encodes CASSLFSGGNPYTF. The complete variable domain, with remaining parts taken from reference TRBV5-5 and TRBJ1-2, reads DAGVTQSPTHLIKTRGQQVTLRCSPISGHKSVSWYQQVLGQGPQFIFQYYEKEERGRGNFPDRFSARQFPNYSSELNVNALLLGDSALYLCASSLFSGGNPYTFGSGTRLTVV.

This clonotype was counted between two and nine times. Here the CDR3 DNA reads TGCGCCAGCGGAGGGGCGAGCTCCTACGAGCAGTACTTC. Residues: CASGGASSYEQYF. The rearrangement uses TRBV5-1 and TRBJ2-7; D is perhaps TRBD2 (6 bases). This CDR3 comprises 13 residues. Germline CDR1 SGHRS, CDR2 YFSETQ. Trimming left V 7 bases short and J 0 bases short, with 11 bases between.

The table lists this clonotype with a few counts. V and J are TRBV12-3 or TRBV12-4 and TRBJ2-5, with TRBD1 identical over 11 bases. The CDR3 spans 16 residues. With V trimmed by 6 bases and J by 2 bases, 8 bases remained unmatched. Here the CDR3 reads CASRSGQGAFQETQYF. The CDR3 nucleotides read TGTGCCAGCAGATCCGGACAGGGGGCTTTTCAAGAGACCCAGTACTTC.

The CDR3 DNA sequence: TGCAGTGCTAGAGTTACGGACAGGCACTCCTACGAGCAGTACTTC. Its protein product is CSARVTDRHSYEQYF. The chain combines TRBV20-1 with TRBJ2-7, with 7 bases aligning to TRBD1. The CDR3 runs to 15 residues. Germline V gene sequence: CDR1 DFQATT, CDR2 SNEGSKA (reference sequence). The J segment lost 0 bases and the V segment lost 1 base, leaving 6 bases of the junction unmatched.

This clonotype was counted many times. This sequence joins TRBV2 and TRBJ2-7; D might be TRBD1 (6 bases). V lost 2 bases, J lost 6 bases, and 14 bases lay in between. From germline, CDR1 is SNHLY and CDR2 FYNNEI. The CDR3 totals 14 residues. CDR3: CASSEWGQGSEQYF. The CDR3 DNA is TGTGCCAGCAGTGAATGGGGTCAGGGGAGCGAGCAGTACTTC.

This clonotype was picked up a small number of times. V and J are TRBV28 and TRBJ2-5; D ambiguous. The V end was cut by 3 bases, the J end by 1 base, with 9 bases between. In germline, CDR1 is MDHEN, CDR2 SYDVKM. The CDR3 length is 14 residues. In DNA, the CDR3 is TGTGCCAGCAGTTTCTACCCGACCCAAGAGACCCAGTACTTC. The encoded protein is CASSFYPTQETQYF.